The 4 T cell receptor beta chains listed next were all sequenced from one sample in a study of T cell responses to AZD1222 COVID-19 vaccine. Measured with immunoSEQ multiplex PCR; TCRdb has only the in-frame clones, and not every one. The data show some 190,000 clones, about nine tenths seen once. Sequenced here: peripheral blood, sampled 28 days after the second AZD1222 dose. The receptors originated from an adult who received the AZD1222 COVID-19 vaccine.

The V call is TRBV2, the J call TRBJ2-3; the match to TRBD2 covers 8 bases. Losses at the gene ends were 6 bases for V and 0 bases for J; bases not matched to a gene: 11. Looked up from germline, CDR1 is SNHLY and CDR2 is FYNNEI. The CDR3 has 17 residues. DNA for the CDR3: TGTGCCAGCAGCGGAGTAGCGGGGCGCGGTAGCACAGATACGCAGTATTTT. Protein: CASSGVAGRGSTDTQYF.

V is TRBV29-1 and J is TRBJ2-3; 15 bases match TRBD2. V shed 7 bases and J 2 bases; nucleotides not matched to a gene: 4. Germline-derived CDR1 and CDR2 are SQVTM and ANQGSEA. This CDR3 comprises 15 residues. CDR3 sequence: CSAGTSGRNTDTQYF. Written as DNA, the CDR3 is TGCAGCGCCGGGACTAGCGGGAGGAACACAGATACGCAGTATTTT.

This rearrangement joins TRBV18 to TRBJ1-4; D possibly corresponds to TRBD1 (5 bases). V gave up 6 bases and J gave up 8 bases, with 10 bases separating them. The germline V gene has CDR1 KGHSH and CDR2 LQKENI. The CDR3 is made up of 12 amino acids. CDR3: CASSYQGEKLFF. The DNA for the CDR3 is TGTGCCAGCTCTTATCAGGGAGAAAAACTGTTTTTT.

The V and J genes are TRBV3-1 (or the pseudogene TRBV3-2) and TRBJ2-7, with 9 bases aligning to TRBD1. Trimming cost V 6 bases and J 1 base; bases outside gene matches: 7. This CDR3 comprises 15 residues. Germline lookup yields CDR1 LGHDT and CDR2 YNNKEL (reference sequence). DNA of the CDR3: TGTGCCAGCAGGGGTGCGGGACAGGGTTCCTACGAGCAGTACTTC. Amino acid sequence: CASRGAGQGSYEQYF.